This TCR beta chain came from a study of CD8 T cells in ankylosing spondylitis. Points from the study as a whole: Disease-associated clonotypes exhibited CD8+ identity and were relatively infrequent in peripheral blood. Among TCR beta sequences, a motif of roughly 8 highly homologous variants appeared characteristic of ankylosing spondylitis blood. Enrichment of disease-linked clones was reportedly significant in matched ankylosing spondylitis synovial fluid.

V was shortened by 1 base and J by 4 bases, with 7 bases between the two germline ends. Per germline, CDR1 SQVTM and CDR2 ANQGSEA. CDR3 size: 13 residues. TCRdb reprocessed the 5' RACE reads via MiXCR and lists one record per CDR3 protein. The sample holds fewer than 450,000 distinct CDR3 sequences, roughly 18% seen once. In its sample, this clonotype was seen many times. The target antigen is unknown. The receptor was derived from a male donor with ankylosing spondylitis. Sequenced material: blood, either unsorted or a sorted T cell fraction (not recorded which). This rearrangement joins TRBV29-1 to TRBJ2-2; D not certain. The CDR3 is CSVEGDVTGELFF. The CDR3 DNA is TGCAGCGTTGAAGGCGACGTCACCGGGGAGCTGTTTTTT.